This TCR beta chain was identified in a study of T-cell reconstitution after alpha-beta-depleted transplantation in children. Study results and caveats: Newly generated T cells supplied most T-cell counts and diversity one year post-transplant. Roughly two months post-transplant, alpha-beta T cells reportedly originated from several hundred graft clones that had expanded.

This clonotype was seen at least ten times. Antigen unknown. The ends were cut back, 0 bases at V and 10 bases at J, with 19 bases in the middle. The CDR3 is 15 amino acids. CDR1 and CDR2 from the germline V gene are SGHRS and YFSETQ. A library of TCRbeta sequences, prepared with unique molecular identifiers, was generated. TCRdb reprocessed the PCR reads with MiXCR, giving one entry per CDR3 protein. The sample yields roughly 670,000 distinct CDR3 sequences, around 14% seen once. Sample: PBMCs, taken before TCRalphabeta/CD19-depleted stem cell transplant. The receptor's source is a girl under 10 years old with congenital amegakaryocytic thrombocytopenia, due to receive a stem cell transplant. V usage is TRBV5-1 and J usage is TRBJ1-1, with no clear D. Here the CDR3 reads CASSLADRGVSGAFF. The CDR3 DNA reads as TGCGCCAGCAGCTTGGCGGACCGGGGAGTCAGTGGAGCTTTCTTT.